This T cell receptor beta chain was recovered during a study of T cells in Graves' hyperthyroidism and ophthalmopathy. Germline V gives CDR1 SGHTA, CDR2 FQGTGA. The CDR3 consists of 14 residues. V gave up 5 bases and J gave up 4 bases; unmatched junction bases: 5. TCR beta CDR3 region amplification was performed from RNA transcripts. Using the HTBI primer set, a first-round RT-PCR was run on the TCR CDR3. Using its own MiXCR run on the multiplex PCR reads, TCRdb lists one record per CDR3 protein. The table includes approximately 400,000 distinct CDR3 sequences, about 20% detected once. This clonotype was seen many times.

This chain connects TRBV7-3 to TRBJ2-5; 9 bases line up with TRBD2. The source of this sequence is a woman between 18 and 29 years old with Graves' hyperthyroidism. Input material: blood. The CDR3 region has the DNA TGTGCCAGCAGCCGCGGGGGGGCCTCAGAGACCCAGTACTTC. Translation gives CASSRGGASETQYF.